A single sample gave rise to the 12 T cell receptor beta chains below, sequenced in a study of Ad26.COV2.S vaccination and SARS-CoV-2 variants. The protocol was immunoSEQ multiplex PCR, while the TCRdb copy is restricted to in-frame clones and leaves out a portion. Among some 39,000 clones listed, approximately 80% were seen once. The sample in question was peripheral blood, obtained after recovery from COVID-19. Receptor source: a human donor who had recovered from COVID-19.

This chain joins TRBV11-2 and TRBJ2-2; a weak D match, TRBD1 (5 bases). Germline CDR1 reads SGHAT; CDR2 reads FQNNGV. The length of the CDR3 is 15 residues. V lost 5 bases and J lost 7, with 17 bases in between. The CDR3 here is CASSGSQGRDGELFF. CDR3 DNA sequence: TGTGCCAGCAGCGGAAGTCAGGGCCGTGACGGGGAGCTGTTTTTT. Full variable domain (outside the CDR3, taken from reference TRBV11-2 and TRBJ2-2): EAGVAQSPRYKIIEKRQSVAFWCNPISGHATLYWYQQILGQGPKLLIQFQNNGVVDDSQLPKDRFSAERLKGVDSTLKIQPAKLEDSAVYLCASSGSQGRDGELFFGEGSRLTVL.

The chain employs TRBV5-8 and TRBJ2-7; D is undetermined. Germline CDR1 SGHTS, CDR2 YDEGEE. Trimming pared 1 base from V and 6 bases from J, leaving 17 bases between. CDR3 length: 15 residues. CDR3 coding DNA: TGTGCCAGCAGCTTGCGCACAGTTCAAGGGTCCGAGCAGTACTTC. Its translation is CASSLRTVQGSEQYF. The complete variable domain, with remaining parts taken from reference TRBV5-8 and TRBJ2-7, reads EAGVTQSPTHLIKTRGQQATLRCSPISGHTSVYWYQQALGLGLQFLLWYDEGEERNRGNFPPRFSGRQFPNYSSELNVNALELEDSALYLCASSLRTVQGSEQYFGPGTRLTVT.

V is TRBV14 and J is TRBJ2-7, with 9 bases matching TRBD1. CDR3 length: 15 residues. V shed 4 bases and J 3 bases; nucleotides not matched to a gene: 7. Germline CDR1 reads SGHDN; CDR2 reads FVKESK. The CDR3 sequence is CASSRNPGQGYEQYF. The CDR3 DNA sequence: TGTGCCAGCAGCCGGAATCCGGGACAGGGCTACGAGCAGTACTTC.

V gene TRBV2 combines with J gene TRBJ1-4; 7 positions match TRBD1. V shed 5 bases and J 8 bases; nucleotides not matched to a gene: 8. The germline CDR1 and CDR2 sequences are SNHLY and FYNNEI. The CDR3 has 14 residues. CDR3 protein: CASSLQGTAEKLFF. CDR3 bases: TGTGCCAGCAGTCTTCAGGGGACAGCAGAAAAACTGTTTTTT. The whole variable domain, remainder taken from reference TRBV2 and TRBJ1-4, is EPEVTQTPSHQVTQMGQEVILRCVPISNHLYFYWYRQILGQKVEFLVSFYNNEISEKSEIFDDQFSVERPDGSNFTLKIRSTKLEDSAMYFCASSLQGTAEKLFFGSGTQLSVL.

V gene TRBV6-2 or TRBV6-3 combines with J gene TRBJ2-7; D is unresolved. The CDR3 covers 16 residues. Germline loops: CDR1 MNHEY, CDR2 SVGEGT. Trimming took off 2 bases at V and 6 bases at J, with 20 bases between the two ends. This chain's CDR3 is CASSYTRHTVSGEQYV. For the CDR3, the DNA is TGTGCCAGCAGTTACACGCGACACACAGTGTCAGGCGAGCAGTACGTC.

The chain carries TRBV4-2 and TRBJ2-1, with D possibly being TRBD2 (6 bases). The CDR3 has 17 amino acids. V lost 0 bases, J lost 4 bases, and 16 bases lay in between. The germline CDR1 and CDR2 sequences are LGHNA and YNFKEQ. The CDR3 DNA is TGTGCCAGCAGCCAAGATATGGCCGGGGCGGGATACAATGAGCAGTTCTTC. This gives the protein CASSQDMAGAGYNEQFF.

V is TRBV7-9 and J is TRBJ2-7, with D maybe TRBD1 (5 bases). CDR1 and CDR2 (germline): SEHNR, FQNEAQ (reference sequence). This CDR3 is 12 amino acids long. Trimming took off 3 bases at V and 3 bases at J, with 6 bases between the two ends. CDR3 nucleotides: TGTGCCAGCAGCTTCGACAGCTACGAGCAGTACTTC. Its translation: CASSFDSYEQYF.

V gene TRBV19 combines with J gene TRBJ1-2; TRBD1 aligns across 8 bases. CDR3 length: 15 amino acids. Germline V gene sequence: CDR1 LNHDA, CDR2 SQIVND (reference sequence). V shed 3 bases, J shed 5 bases, and the junction held 8 bases outside the gene matches. CDR3 bases: TGTGCCAGTAGTATGCGGCAGGGGGCCTGGTATGGCTACACCTTC. This gives the protein CASSMRQGAWYGYTF.

The chain joins TRBV6-5 to TRBJ1-1; possibly TRBD1 for D (5 bases). The germline gives CDR1 MNHEY, CDR2 SVGAGI. The CDR3 has 14 amino acids. V lost 4 bases to trimming and J lost 4 bases, with 13 bases between them. CDR3 in DNA: TGTGCCAGCAGTTCTAGGCGGGGGGTCACTGAAGCTTTCTTT. Its protein is CASSSRRGVTEAFF.

The chain is built from TRBV9 and TRBJ2-7, with 12 bases identical to TRBD2. J was trimmed by 4 bases and V by 4 bases; bases with no gene match: 9. The germline gives CDR1 SGDLS, CDR2 YYNGEE. CDR3 size: 16 residues. CDR3 residues: CASSPTLGTSGYEQYF. The CDR3 DNA reads TGTGCCAGCAGCCCCACTCTCGGGACTAGCGGGTACGAGCAGTACTTC.

The V and J genes are TRBV11-2 and TRBJ2-1; D may match TRBD1 or TRBD2 (5 bases each). Germline CDR1 reads SGHAT; CDR2 reads FQNNGV. This CDR3 comprises 15 residues. V gave up 4 bases and J gave up 0 bases, with 10 bases separating them. As DNA, the CDR3 is TGTGCCAGCAGCTCCCCAGGGAGCTCCTACAATGAGCAGTTCTTC. It is translated as CASSSPGSSYNEQFF.

This clone was seen once. This sequence joins TRBV5-5 and TRBJ2-2, with a tentative D call TRBD1 (6 bases). V lost 0 bases to trimming and J lost 2 bases, with 11 bases between them. This CDR3 is 16 amino acids long. Germline loops: CDR1 SGHKS, CDR2 YYEKEE (reference sequence). In DNA, the CDR3 is TGTGCCAGCAGCTTGGTTGGGACACATAACACCGGGGAGCTGTTTTTT. The encoded protein is CASSLVGTHNTGELFF.